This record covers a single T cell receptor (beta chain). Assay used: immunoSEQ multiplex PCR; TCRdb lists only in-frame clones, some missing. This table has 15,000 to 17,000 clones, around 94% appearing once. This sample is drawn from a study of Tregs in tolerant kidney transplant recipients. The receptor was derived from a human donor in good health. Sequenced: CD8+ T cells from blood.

DNA of the CDR3: TGTGCCAGTAGTATGGGACAGAGCTACGAGCAGTACTTC. Translating it yields CASSMGQSYEQYF. The genes are TRBV19 and TRBJ2-7; 7 bases fit TRBD1. Germline V gene lookup returns CDR1 LNHDA and CDR2 SQIVND (reference sequence). The CDR3 loop spans 13 amino acids. The junction had 2 bases not matched to a gene; V was cut back by 3 bases and J by 3 bases.